This T cell receptor (beta chain) was identified in a study of breast tumors, draining lymph nodes, adjacent tissues. This CDR3 contains 16 residues. From germline, CDR1 is LNHDA and CDR2 SQIVND (reference sequence). Via MiXCR, TCRdb re-called the multiplex PCR reads, giving one row per CDR3 protein. The table lists approximately 45,000 distinct CDR3 sequences, roughly 23% of them singletons. Comments on this clonotype: A much larger clone differs by one base, so this may be a read error.

This clonotype was obtained from a female donor with breast cancer. Some clones in this sample may be carry-over from other donors' samples. V and J are TRBV19 and TRBJ1-4; 8 nucleotides line up with TRBD1. Specimen: breast tumor tissue. The CDR3 coding sequence is TGTGCCAGTAGTATAGGGACAGGGTGGGCTAATGAAAAACTGCTTTTT. Translated, it gives CASSIGTGWANEKLLF.